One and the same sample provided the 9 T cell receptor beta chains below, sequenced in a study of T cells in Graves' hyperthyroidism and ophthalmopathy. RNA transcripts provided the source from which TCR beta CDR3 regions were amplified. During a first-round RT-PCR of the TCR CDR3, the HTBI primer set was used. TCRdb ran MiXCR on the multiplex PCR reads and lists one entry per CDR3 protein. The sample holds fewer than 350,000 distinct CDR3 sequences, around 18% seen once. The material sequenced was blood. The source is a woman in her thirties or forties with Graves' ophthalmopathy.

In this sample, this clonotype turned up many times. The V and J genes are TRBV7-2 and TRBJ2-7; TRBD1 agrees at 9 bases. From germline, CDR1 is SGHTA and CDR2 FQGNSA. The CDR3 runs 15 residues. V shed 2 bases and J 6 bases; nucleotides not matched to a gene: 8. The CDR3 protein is CASSLSRDRVREQYF. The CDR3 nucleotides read TGTGCCAGCAGCTTAAGTCGGGACAGGGTGCGCGAGCAGTACTTC.

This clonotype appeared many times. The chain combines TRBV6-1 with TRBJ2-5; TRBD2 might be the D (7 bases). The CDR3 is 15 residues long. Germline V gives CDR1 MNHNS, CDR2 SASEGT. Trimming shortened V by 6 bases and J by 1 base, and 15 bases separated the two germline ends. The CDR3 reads CASSRSGTLQETQYF. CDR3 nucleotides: TGTGCCAGCAGCCGAAGCGGGACACTCCAAGAGACCCAGTACTTC.

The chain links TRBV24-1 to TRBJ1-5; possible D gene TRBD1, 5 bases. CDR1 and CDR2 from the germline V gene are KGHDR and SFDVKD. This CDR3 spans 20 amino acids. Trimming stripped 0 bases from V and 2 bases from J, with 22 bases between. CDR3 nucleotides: TGTGCCACCAGTGATTTGCCCCCGTGGCAGACAGAGGGAGGCAATCAGCCCCAGCATTTT. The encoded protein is CATSDLPPWQTEGGNQPQHF.

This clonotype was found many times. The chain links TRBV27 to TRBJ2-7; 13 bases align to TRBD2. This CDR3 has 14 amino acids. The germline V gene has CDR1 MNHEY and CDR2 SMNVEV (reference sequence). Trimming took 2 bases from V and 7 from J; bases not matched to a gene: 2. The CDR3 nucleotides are TGTGCCAGCAGTTTAGGACTAGCGGGAGAGGAGCAGTACTTC. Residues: CASSLGLAGEEQYF.

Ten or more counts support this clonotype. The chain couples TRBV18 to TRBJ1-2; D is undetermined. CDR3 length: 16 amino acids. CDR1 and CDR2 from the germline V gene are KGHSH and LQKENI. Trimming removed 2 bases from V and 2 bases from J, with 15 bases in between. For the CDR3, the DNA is TGTGCCAGCTCACCATCAGTGGTGGCTCGAAACTATGGCTACACCTTC. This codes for CASSPSVVARNYGYTF. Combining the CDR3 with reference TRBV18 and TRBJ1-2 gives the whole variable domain NAGVMQNPRHLVRRRGQEARLRCSPMKGHSHVYWYRQLPEEGLKFMVYLQKENIIDESGMPKERFSAEFPKEGPSILRIQQVVRGDSAAYFCASSPSVVARNYGYTFGSGTRLTVV.

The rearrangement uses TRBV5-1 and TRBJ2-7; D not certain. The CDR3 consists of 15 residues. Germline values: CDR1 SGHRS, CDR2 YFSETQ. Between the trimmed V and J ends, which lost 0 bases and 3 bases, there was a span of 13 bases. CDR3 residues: CASSLEGQDIYEQYF. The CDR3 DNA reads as TGCGCCAGCAGCTTGGAAGGGCAGGATATCTACGAGCAGTACTTC. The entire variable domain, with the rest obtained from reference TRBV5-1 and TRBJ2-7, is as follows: KAGVTQTPRYLIKTRGQQVTLSCSPISGHRSVSWYQQTPGQGLQFLFEYFSETQRNKGNFPGRFSGRQFSNSRSEMNVSTLELGDSALYLCASSLEGQDIYEQYFGPGTRLTVT.

The CDR3 reads CASRIKADGYTF. The CDR3, as DNA: TGTGCCAGCAGAATCAAGGCGGATGGCTACACCTTC. This chain joins TRBV6-4 and TRBJ1-2; unclear D gene. V was pared by 6 bases and J by 6 bases, with 11 bases between. CDR1 is MRHNA and CDR2 is SNTAGT in the germline V gene. The CDR3 extends over 12 amino acids.

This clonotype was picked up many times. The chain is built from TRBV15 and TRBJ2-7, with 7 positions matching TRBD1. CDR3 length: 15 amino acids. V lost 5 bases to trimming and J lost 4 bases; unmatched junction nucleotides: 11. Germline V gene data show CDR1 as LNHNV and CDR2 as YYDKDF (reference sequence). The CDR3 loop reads CATSLGDRDSYEQYF. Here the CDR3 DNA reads TGTGCCACCAGCCTAGGAGACAGGGATTCTTACGAGCAGTACTTC.

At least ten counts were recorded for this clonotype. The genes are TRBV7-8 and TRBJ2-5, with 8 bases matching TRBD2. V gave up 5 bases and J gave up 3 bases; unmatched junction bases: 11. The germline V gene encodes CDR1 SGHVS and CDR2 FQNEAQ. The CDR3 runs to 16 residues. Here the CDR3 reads CASSRRGGTGEETQYF. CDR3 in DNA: TGTGCCAGCAGCCGCCGCGGGGGGACCGGGGAAGAGACCCAGTACTTC.